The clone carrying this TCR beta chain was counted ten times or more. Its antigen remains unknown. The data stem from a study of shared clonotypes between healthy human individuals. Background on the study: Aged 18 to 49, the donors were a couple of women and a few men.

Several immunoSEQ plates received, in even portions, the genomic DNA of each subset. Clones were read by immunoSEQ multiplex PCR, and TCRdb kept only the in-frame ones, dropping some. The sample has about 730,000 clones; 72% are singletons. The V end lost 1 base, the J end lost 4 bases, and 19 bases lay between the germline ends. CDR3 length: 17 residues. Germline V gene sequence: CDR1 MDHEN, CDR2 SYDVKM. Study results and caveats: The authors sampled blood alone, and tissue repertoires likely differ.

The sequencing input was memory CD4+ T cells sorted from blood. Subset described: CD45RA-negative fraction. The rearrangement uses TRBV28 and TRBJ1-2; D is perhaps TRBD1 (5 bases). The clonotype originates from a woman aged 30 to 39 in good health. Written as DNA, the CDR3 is TGTGCCAGCAGTTTATTAGTGTTCATCGGGGGAGGCTATGGCTACACCTTC. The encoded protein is CASSLLVFIGGGYGYTF.